The sequence of this T cell receptor beta chain was determined in a study of T cells in Graves' hyperthyroidism and ophthalmopathy. Study-wide background: Sampling of peripheral blood happened at initial diagnosis, prior to any treatment.

This clonotype was detected ten times or more. The target antigen is unknown. The investigators amplified TCR beta CDR3 regions from RNA transcripts. Initially, a first-round RT-PCR of the TCR CDR3 employed the HTBI primer set. TCRdb used MiXCR to reprocess the multiplex PCR reads, holding one entry per CDR3 protein. The table lists about 350,000 distinct CDR3 sequences, about 15% of them singletons. Regarding the study as a whole: Onset of ophthalmopathy came a median roughly 6.4 months after the model predicted it. Separation of ophthalmopathy from stable hyperthyroidism was achieved by a 13 V-J model.

The V end was cut by 7 bases, the J end by 6 bases, with 19 bases between. Germline V gene data show CDR1 as MNHNS and CDR2 as SASEGT. CDR3 size: 16 residues. The sequenced material came from blood. The TCR was taken from a woman between 25 and 40 years old with Graves' hyperthyroidism. The J gene is TRBJ1-6, the V gene TRBV6-1; D perhaps matches TRBD1 (6 bases). The chain's CDR3 is CASTHQTGHTNSPLHF. CDR3 coding DNA: TGTGCCAGCACTCATCAAACGGGACATACTAATTCACCCCTCCACTTT.